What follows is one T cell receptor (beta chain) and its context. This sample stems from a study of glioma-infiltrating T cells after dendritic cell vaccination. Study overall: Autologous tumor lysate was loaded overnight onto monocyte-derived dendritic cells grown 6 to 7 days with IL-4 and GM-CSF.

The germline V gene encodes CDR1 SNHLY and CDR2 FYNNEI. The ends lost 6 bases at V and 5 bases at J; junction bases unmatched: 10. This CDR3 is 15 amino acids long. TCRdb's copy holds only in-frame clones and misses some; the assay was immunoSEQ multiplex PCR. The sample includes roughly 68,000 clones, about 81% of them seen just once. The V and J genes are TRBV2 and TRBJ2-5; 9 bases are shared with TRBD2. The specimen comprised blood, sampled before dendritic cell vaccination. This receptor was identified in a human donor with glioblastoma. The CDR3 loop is CASRGLGLATETQYF. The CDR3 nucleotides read TGTGCCAGCAGGGGTTTAGGACTAGCGACGGAGACCCAGTACTTC.